The 18 T cell receptor beta chains in this list originate from one sample, sequenced in a study of technical replicates of blood from several donors. The method was immunoSEQ multiplex PCR; TCRdb's version includes in-frame clones alone and lacks a portion of them. The top ten hold 0.2% to 0.25% of the sample, which has just over 95,000 clones, approximately 96% seen once. The sequencing sample was made of T cells isolated from PBMCs. These receptors all stem from a human donor in good health.

The rearrangement joins TRBV4-1 to TRBJ1-1, with a weak D call TRBD1 (6 bases). Trimming cost V 4 bases and J 2 bases, with 11 bases left between them. This CDR3 is built from 14 residues. The germline V gene has CDR1 MGHRA and CDR2 YSYEKL. The CDR3 is CASSPGHSNTEAFF. The CDR3, as DNA: TGCGCCAGCAGCCCGGGACACTCCAACACTGAAGCTTTCTTT.

V is TRBV11-1 and J is TRBJ2-1; TRBD2 aligns across 9 bases. The CDR3 is made up of 16 amino acids. V gave up 2 bases and J gave up 10 bases; unmatched junction bases: 12. Germline CDR1 SGHAT, CDR2 FQDESV (reference sequence). CDR3 sequence: CASSLSMIAGAQEQFF. As DNA, the CDR3 is TGTGCCAGCAGCTTATCAATGATAGCGGGAGCTCAAGAGCAGTTCTTC.

The chain recombines TRBV2 with TRBJ1-1; 7 bases are a match to TRBD1. The germline V gene encodes CDR1 SNHLY and CDR2 FYNNEI. After removal of 4 bases from V and 7 bases from J, the junction contained 6 bases not matched to a gene. The CDR3 runs to 13 residues. DNA for the CDR3: TGTGCCAGCAGTGGAGTCTCAGGGGGTGAAGCTTTCTTT. Translated, it gives CASSGVSGGEAFF.

This sequence joins TRBV18 and TRBJ1-5; D might be TRBD1 (5 bases). Germline V CDR1 and CDR2: KGHSH, LQKENI. The CDR3 runs to 15 residues. Trimming stripped 3 bases from V and 1 base from J, with 10 bases between. DNA for the CDR3: TGTGCCAGCTCACCGGAACAGGTGAGCAATCAGCCCCAGCATTTT. Translated, it gives CASSPEQVSNQPQHF.

The chain is built from TRBV5-5 and TRBJ1-1; no definite D call. Germline V gene sequence: CDR1 SGHKS, CDR2 YYEKEE (reference sequence). The CDR3 length is 13 residues. V was clipped by 2 bases and J by 0 bases, with 5 bases between them. The CDR3 bases are TGTGCCAGCAGCTTATATGTGAACACTGAAGCTTTCTTT. As protein: CASSLYVNTEAFF. Combining the CDR3 with reference TRBV5-5 and TRBJ1-1 gives the whole variable domain DAGVTQSPTHLIKTRGQQVTLRCSPISGHKSVSWYQQVLGQGPQFIFQYYEKEERGRGNFPDRFSARQFPNYSSELNVNALLLGDSALYLCASSLYVNTEAFFGQGTRLTVV.

This clone was seen just once. The chain is built from TRBV7-9 and TRBJ2-7; 7 positions match TRBD1. Germline CDR1 and CDR2: SEHNR and FQNEAQ (reference sequence). V lost 1 base, J lost 3 bases, and 15 bases stayed unmatched. The CDR3 extends over 18 amino acids. The CDR3 DNA reads TGTGCCAGCAGCTTAGAACAATCCGGGACAGCTATTAGCTACGAGCAGTACTTC. This translates into CASSLEQSGTAISYEQYF.

This chain joins TRBV7-2 and TRBJ2-7, with a possible D match to TRBD2 (6 bases). In germline, CDR1 is SGHTA, CDR2 FQGNSA. The V end was cut by 5 bases, the J end by 4 bases, with 24 bases between. The CDR3 has 17 residues. For the CDR3, the DNA is TGTGCCAGCAGCCCTAGAGCTACCGGGACTTTTTTATACGAGCAGTACTTC. It is translated as CASSPRATGTFLYEQYF.

J is TRBJ2-5 and V is TRBV2, with 9 positions matching TRBD1. Germline lookup yields CDR1 SNHLY and CDR2 FYNNEI. This CDR3 has 13 residues. With 6 bases clipped from V and 4 bases from J, the junction kept 3 bases outside the gene matches. The CDR3 DNA sequence: TGTGCCAGCAGGCCGACAGGGGGAGAGACCCAGTACTTC. Its protein is CASRPTGGETQYF.

The chain combines TRBV11-2 with TRBJ2-1, with a tentative D call TRBD1 (5 bases). The V end was cut by 0 bases, the J end by 10 bases, with 10 bases between. Germline CDR1 and CDR2: SGHAT and FQNNGV. The CDR3 length is 13 residues. The CDR3 reads CASSLERKGEQFF. For the CDR3, the DNA is TGTGCCAGCAGCTTAGAGCGGAAGGGGGAGCAGTTCTTC.

This sequence joins TRBV7-2 and TRBJ2-5, with 8 bases fitting TRBD2. J lost 1 base, V lost 5 bases, and 3 bases had no gene match. The V gene's germline CDR1 is SGHTA and CDR2 FQGNSA. The CDR3 consists of 14 residues. CDR3 loop: CASSRLALQETQYF. The DNA for the CDR3 is TGTGCCAGCAGCAGACTAGCGCTCCAAGAGACCCAGTACTTC.

The chain recombines TRBV9 with TRBJ1-1; TRBD1 matches 7 bases. J gave up 0 bases and V 3 bases, and 8 bases lay outside the gene matches. The germline CDR1 and CDR2 sequences are SGDLS and YYNGEE. The CDR3 spans 16 residues. CDR3 nucleotides: TGTGCCAGCAGCGGGGCGTACAGGGGAATGAACACTGAAGCTTTCTTT. Its protein is CASSGAYRGMNTEAFF.

The rearrangement uses TRBV7-4 and TRBJ2-7; no clear D gene. The CDR3 covers 16 residues. From germline, CDR1 is SGHVT and CDR2 SQSDAQ. V was pared by 3 bases and J by 3 bases, with 18 bases between. In nucleotides, the CDR3 is TGTGCCAGCAGCTTGAGGAAACCCGAACCAAACTACGAGCAGTACTTC. This gives the protein CASSLRKPEPNYEQYF.

The CDR3 reads CASSQGRGGVRETQYF. CDR3 bases: TGTGCCAGCAGCCAAGGTCGCGGGGGTGTGCGCGAGACCCAGTACTTC. The chain employs TRBV5-4 and TRBJ2-5, with 7 bases fitting TRBD2. V lost 4 bases to trimming and J lost 5 bases; unmatched junction nucleotides: 14. Germline CDR1 SGHNT, CDR2 YYREEE (reference sequence). There are 16 residues in the CDR3.

The chain combines TRBV5-1 with TRBJ1-5; tentative D call: TRBD1 (6 bases). Germline-derived CDR1 and CDR2 are SGHRS and YFSETQ. V shed 0 bases and J shed 6 bases, with 10 bases lying between them. This CDR3 region has 14 residues. The CDR3 here is CASSLVRGGQPQHF. CDR3 coding DNA: TGCGCCAGCAGCTTGGTAAGGGGGGGTCAGCCCCAGCATTTT.

The chain is built from TRBV6-1 and TRBJ2-3; TRBD1 matches at 9 bases. The CDR3 totals 14 residues. Per the germline V gene, CDR1 is MNHNS and CDR2 is SASEGT. Germline trimming cut 5 bases from V and 6 bases from J; bases unmatched to any gene: 6. DNA for the CDR3: TGTGCCAGCAGTATTCGACAGGGGGGGGATACGCAGTATTTT. Translation gives CASSIRQGGDTQYF.

This sequence joins TRBV4-1 and TRBJ1-5; unclear D gene. Deletions cut 0 bases from V and 0 bases from J, with 15 bases between. Germline CDR1 reads MGHRA; CDR2 reads YSYEKL. The CDR3 covers 18 residues. The CDR3 DNA sequence: TGCGCCAGCAGCCAAGATGTGGCGAGGTGGAATAGCAATCAGCCCCAGCATTTT. Its translation is CASSQDVARWNSNQPQHF.

The J gene is TRBJ2-7, the V gene TRBV11-2, with 12 bases lining up with TRBD1. Germline V gene lookup returns CDR1 SGHAT and CDR2 FQNNGV. The CDR3 covers 15 residues. V trimming: 5 bases; J trimming: 4 bases; junction bases outside the gene matches: 6. The CDR3 coding sequence is TGTGCCAGCAGCCGGGGACAGGGGGCACAGTACGAGCAGTACTTC. It is translated as CASSRGQGAQYEQYF.

The genes are TRBV7-2 and TRBJ2-6; a weak D match, TRBD2 (6 bases). This CDR3 is built from 17 residues. CDR1 is SGHTA and CDR2 is FQGNSA in the germline V gene. V shed 1 base and J shed 0 bases, with 10 bases lying between them. CDR3 amino acids: CASSLVGLGSGANVLTF. The CDR3 nucleotides read TGTGCCAGCAGCTTAGTGGGACTGGGCTCTGGGGCCAACGTCCTGACTTTC.